This entry describes one TCR beta chain. Its specific antigen is unknown. There are no base qualities to consult, and no much larger clone falls within one base. The sample originates from a study of T cells in narcolepsy (dated 2018 in TCRdb). As for the study more broadly: Patients with narcolepsy type 1 or type 2 (NT1, NT2) and healthy control donors were enrolled in the study. The study used TCR Vbeta sequencing to track clonotypes in blood and CSF while looking for autoreactive T cells in narcolepsy patients that target self-antigens of hypocretin neurons (hypocretin, TRIB2).

General findings and caveats noted by the study authors: Numbers of sequenced blood memory CD4+ clonotypes were comparable, averaging around 40,000 in patients and under 35,000 in controls. Some blood memory CD4+ repertoires from patients and controls contained no sequences matching autoreactive T cell clones. Autoreactive clonotypes were reported to be detected serially in the blood of the same patients and of different patients, but not in the blood of healthy controls. In plots comparing CSF and blood CD4+ T cell clonotypes from the same patient, HCRT-specific and TRIB2-specific autoreactive clonotypes were highlighted.

For TCR Vbeta sequencing, memory CD4+ T cells were sorted ex vivo from the peripheral blood of narcolepsy patients and healthy controls. Libraries were made using the immunoSEQ multiplex PCR assay. Held by TCRdb, this immuneACCESS table contains in-frame sequences only and omits some clones. Under half of the omission traces to an unresolved V gene where checked; the cause of the rest is unknown. The table for this sample lists approximately 30,000 clones; 84% of them were counted only once. Clones ranked in the top ten supply about 1.3% of the sample. The specimen sequenced was CD45RA- memory CD4+ T cells from PBMCs. This specimen's cell subset or site label, interpreted: memory T cells sorted ex vivo from peripheral blood. This clonotype originated in a human donor with narcolepsy.

The sequenced DNA is TGTGCCAGCCGGGGGACTGAAAATGAAAAACTGTTTTTT. It codes for CASRGTENEKLFF. The chain is made from TRBV27 and TRBJ1-4; perhaps TRBD1 is the D gene, with 5 bases matching. CDR1 and CDR2, per the germline V gene (reference sequence), are MNHEY and SMNVEV. V loses 8 bases, J loses 5 bases, and the germline ends lie 12 bases apart. Inclusive of the bounding cysteine and phenylalanine, the CDR3 is 13 residues long. Of all the DNA, just the CDR3 is kept, 39 bases in frame from base 1.